The T cell receptor (beta chain) described here comes from a study of T cell repertoires in cytomegalovirus infection (dated by TCRdb to the late 2010s). Background for the entire study: The HLA type of each donor mattered for the analysis, because public TCR beta signatures pointed to carriage of CMV infection along with the matching HLA type.

Worth noting for this clonotype: The antigen it recognizes is unknown. It has no much larger one-base neighbor in the sample; base qualities were not kept.

Sequencing was carried out with an Illumina HiSeq 1500. TCRdb cleaned the public reads at Q25 with fastp, built clones with MiXCR and kept in-frame beta chains. One record per CDR3 amino acid sequence lists the most common genes and DNA. This sample lists hundreds of thousands of distinct CDR3 sequences; 20% to 25% were detected once. The top ten hold around 7.6% of the sample. From cysteine to phenylalanine, the CDR3 is 15 amino acids long. The kept DNA is CDR3 alone, 45 bases in frame from the first base. V loses 8 bases, J loses 0 bases, and the germline ends lie 17 bases apart. The CDR1 and CDR2 encoded by the germline V gene are ENHRY and SYGVKD. On the study overall, not on this receptor specifically: Carriers of CMV infection plus the relevant HLA type were discriminated by the cumulative frequency of public TCR beta family members in the study cohort and in an independent roughly 370-donor cohort. In the ex vivo response, HLA-C-restricted CMV-specific TCR beta clonotypes were dominant, and in two of eight donors the single most frequent clonotype came from this HLA-C-restricted group.

The rearrangement combines TRBV10-3 with TRBJ2-7, with TRBD1 tentatively as D gene (5 bases match). The receptor was derived from a human donor in good health (CMV status not recorded). Some clones in this sample may be carry-over from other donors' samples. The sequencing sample was made of CD8+ T cells from PBMCs. The nucleotide sequence reads TGTGCCATCCGTACCGACAGAACCCTCTCCTACGAGCAGTACTTC. Its protein reads: CAIRTDRTLSYEQYF.